This section outlines one TCR beta chain sequence together with its context. This sample is drawn from a study of identical twins. The length of the CDR3 is 16 residues. Germline V lookup: CDR1 MDHEN, CDR2 SYDVKM. J was trimmed by 2 bases and V by 4 bases; bases with no gene match: 7. MiXCR, run by TCRdb on the 5' RACE reads, gives a single entry per CDR3 protein. The sample includes 400,000 to 550,000 distinct CDR3 sequences, about 20% of them seen just once. These records were also assigned to another study, of T cells expressing NK-cell markers.

The rearrangement uses TRBV28 and TRBJ1-5, with 8 bases matching TRBD1. The receptor was isolated from a young woman in good health. Sequencing was carried out using CD4+ T cells sorted from blood. The CDR3 region has the DNA TGTGCCAGCAGTTCGCCCGGACAGGGCGGCAATCAGCCCCAGCATTTT. This encodes CASSSPGQGGNQPQHF.